One and the same sample provided the 24 T cell receptor beta chains below, sequenced in a study of blood T cell repertoires in COVID-19. Sequencing used immunoSEQ multiplex PCR; TCRdb keeps in-frame clones, though not all of them. This table holds 200,000 or so clones, roughly nine tenths found once. Sequencing used peripheral blood. Receptors were obtained from a man between 65 and 85 years old with active or convalescent COVID-19.

This chain joins TRBV9 and TRBJ2-1; D ambiguous. This CDR3 is built from 15 residues. Germline CDR1 SGDLS, CDR2 YYNGEE. The V end lost 2 bases, the J end lost 0 bases, and 9 bases lay between the germline ends. CDR3 loop: CASSVTPSSYNEQFF. As DNA, the CDR3 is TGTGCCAGCAGCGTGACGCCTAGCTCCTACAATGAGCAGTTCTTC.

The CDR3 DNA reads TGTGCCAGCAGCCAAGCGGCTAGAGGCGAGCAGTACTTC. It codes for CASSQAARGEQYF. This chain uses TRBV3-1 (or the pseudogene TRBV3-2) with TRBJ2-7; no reliable D call. The germline V gene encodes CDR1 LGHDT and CDR2 YNNKEL (reference sequence). Trimming took 1 base from V and 6 from J, leaving 10 bases between them. The CDR3 covers 13 residues.

This clone was observed a few times. V and J are TRBV6-5 and TRBJ1-1; weak D call: TRBD1 (5 bases). Trimming shortened V by 4 bases and J by 1 base, and 7 bases separated the two germline ends. Germline CDR1 MNHEY, CDR2 SVGAGI. There are 13 residues in the CDR3. As DNA, the CDR3 is TGTGCCAGCAGTTTTAGGGGGAACACTGAAGCTTTCTTT. Translation gives CASSFRGNTEAFF.

In its sample, this clone was seen a few times. The chain has TRBV5-6 and TRBJ2-5; 8 positions agree with TRBD2. This CDR3 is built from 14 residues. Germline loops: CDR1 SGHDT, CDR2 YYEEEE. Trimming cost V 2 bases and J 5 bases; bases outside gene matches: 5. The CDR3 DNA reads TGTGCCAGCAGCTTAGCGGGAGTTCCGGAGACCCAGTACTTC. This gives the protein CASSLAGVPETQYF.

The CDR3 region has the DNA TGCGCCAGCAGCTTAGGGACTCCGAACCAAGAGACCCAGTACTTC. This sequence encodes CASSLGTPNQETQYF. The chain is built from TRBV5-1 and TRBJ2-5; D might be TRBD2 (6 bases). Trimming removed 2 bases from V and 0 bases from J, with 11 bases in between. CDR1 SGHRS and CDR2 YFSETQ come from the germline V gene. The CDR3 sequence is 15 residues long.

With respect to this clone: A much bigger clone sits one base away, suggesting this may be a read error. The chain is built from TRBV6-2 or TRBV6-3 and TRBJ1-5; possibly TRBD1 for D (5 bases). Germline loops: CDR1 MNHEY, CDR2 SVGEGT. V lost 4 bases and J lost 5, with 9 bases in between. There are 13 residues in the CDR3. In DNA, the CDR3 is TGTGCCAGCAGTTTTAGGGGCCATCAGCCCCAGCATTTT. It codes for CASSFRGHQPQHF.

V and J are TRBV3-1 (or the pseudogene TRBV3-2) and TRBJ2-3; a possible D gene is TRBD1 (5 bases). Trimming pared 4 bases from V and 0 bases from J, leaving 8 bases between. CDR1 is LGHDT and CDR2 is YNNKEL in the germline V gene (reference sequence). The CDR3 totals 14 residues. CDR3 sequence (DNA): TGTGCCAGCAGCCCCGACAGTAGCACAGATACGCAGTATTTT. Translation: CASSPDSSTDTQYF.

This chain links TRBV5-1 with TRBJ2-5; D might be TRBD1 (6 bases). CDR1 SGHRS and CDR2 YFSETQ come from the germline V gene. Trimming took off 4 bases at V and 4 bases at J, with 14 bases between the two ends. The CDR3 has 14 amino acids. DNA of the CDR3: TGCGCCAGCAGCAGAACAGGGTCCCGAGAGACCCAGTACTTC. This sequence encodes CASSRTGSRETQYF. Full variable domain (missing parts from reference TRBV5-1 and TRBJ2-5): KAGVTQTPRYLIKTRGQQVTLSCSPISGHRSVSWYQQTPGQGLQFLFEYFSETQRNKGNFPGRFSGRQFSNSRSEMNVSTLELGDSALYLCASSRTGSRETQYFGPGTRLLVL.

V is TRBV3-1 (or the pseudogene TRBV3-2) and J is TRBJ2-1, with 10 bases lining up with TRBD2. V was clipped by 4 bases and J by 4 bases; unmatched bases: 10. From germline, CDR1 is LGHDT and CDR2 YNNKEL (reference sequence). This CDR3 spans 17 amino acids. The CDR3 bases are TGTGCCAGCAGCCCCCGTAGCGGGAGGCCGCCATACAATGAGCAGTTCTTC. Protein: CASSPRSGRPPYNEQFF.

Comments on this clone: Its ends do not fully match the called genes, so a read error is possible. The chain combines TRBV27 with TRBJ2-3, with TRBD1 matching over 8 bases. This CDR3 is built from 17 residues. Germline loops: CDR1 MNHEY, CDR2 SMNVEV (reference sequence). The CDR3 protein is CASGLLGQGIGTDTQYF. CDR3 in DNA: TGTGCCAGCGGTTTACTTGGACAGGGTATTGGCACAGATACGCAGTATTTT.

V and J are TRBV14 and TRBJ1-6; D unclear. The CDR3 sequence is 14 residues long. The V and J ends lost 0 bases and 5 bases respectively, with 5 bases between them. CDR1 and CDR2 from the germline V gene are SGHDN and FVKESK. CDR3 sequence reads: CASSQESNNSPLHF. DNA for the CDR3: TGTGCCAGCAGCCAAGAGTCCAATAATTCACCCCTCCACTTT.

The rearrangement joins TRBV21-1 to TRBJ1-2; TRBD1 was called by the table and not checked on the DNA. TRBV21-1 represents a pseudogene. This CDR3 contains 15 residues. CDR3: CASSKDRGLNYGYTF. The CDR3 DNA sequence: TGTGCCAGCAGCAAGGACAGGGGGCTCAACTATGGCTACACCTTC.

This clone was observed once. The V gene is TRBV9, the J gene TRBJ1-1; the D is unclear. Trimming removed 0 bases from V and 1 base from J, with 13 bases in between. Germline V gene data show CDR1 as SGDLS and CDR2 as YYNGEE. This CDR3 is built from 16 residues. CDR3 nucleotides: TGTGCCAGCAGCGTAGGGCCCGCCGCGGGGAACACTGAAGCTTTCTTT. Protein: CASSVGPAAGNTEAFF.

This chain uses TRBV11-2 with TRBJ1-6; 8 positions agree with TRBD1. V lost 3 bases, J lost 7 bases, and 11 bases stayed unmatched. The germline V gene encodes CDR1 SGHAT and CDR2 FQNNGV. CDR3 length: 17 residues. CDR3 in DNA: TGTGCCAGCAGCTTCCTCCCTCGGACAGGGATAAATTCACCCCTCCACTTT. Its translation: CASSFLPRTGINSPLHF. The full variable domain, with the rest looked up from reference TRBV11-2 and TRBJ1-6, is EAGVAQSPRYKIIEKRQSVAFWCNPISGHATLYWYQQILGQGPKLLIQFQNNGVVDDSQLPKDRFSAERLKGVDSTLKIQPAKLEDSAVYLCASSFLPRTGINSPLHFGNGTRLTVT.

V and J are TRBV5-1 and TRBJ1-5; D is perhaps TRBD1 (6 bases). CDR1 is SGHRS and CDR2 is YFSETQ in the germline V gene. V was trimmed by 1 base and J by 7 bases, leaving 15 bases between them. The CDR3 runs to 15 residues. The CDR3 DNA sequence: TGCGCCAGCAGCTTGACAGGGTTGAGGCCGCAGCCCCAGCATTTT. Residues: CASSLTGLRPQPQHF.

The gene calls are TRBV28 and TRBJ2-1; 9 bases align to TRBD1. The J segment lost 3 bases and the V segment lost 9 bases, leaving 15 bases of the junction unmatched. The CDR3 is 17 residues long. The germline V gene has CDR1 MDHEN and CDR2 SYDVKM. The CDR3 region is CASEGSGTGRFYNEQFF. In DNA, the CDR3 is TGTGCCAGTGAGGGTTCGGGGACAGGGAGATTCTACAATGAGCAGTTCTTC.

The rearrangement links TRBV5-4 to TRBJ1-2, with TRBD1 identical over 8 bases. V lost 0 bases and J lost 5; bases outside the gene matches: 9. The CDR3 is 16 amino acids. CDR1 and CDR2 from the germline V gene are SGHNT and YYREEE (reference sequence). The CDR3 DNA follows: TGTGCCAGCAGCTTGGGGACCGACAGGGGATGGTATGGCTACACCTTC. Its protein is CASSLGTDRGWYGYTF.

J is TRBJ1-6 and V is TRBV11-2; no clear D gene. Between the trimmed V and J ends, which lost 7 bases and 9 bases, there was a span of 19 bases. Germline-derived CDR1 and CDR2 are SGHAT and FQNNGV. This CDR3 has 15 residues. The CDR3 DNA follows: TGTGCCAGCATTAATAGCCCACTATCGGGTTCACCCCTCCACTTT. This codes for CASINSPLSGSPLHF.

This clone has only a few counts. The chain links TRBV5-4 to TRBJ1-2; D is undetermined. The length of the CDR3 is 13 residues. Trimming removed 2 bases from V and 6 bases from J, with 11 bases in between. From germline, CDR1 is SGHNT and CDR2 YYREEE (reference sequence). CDR3: CASSFPGVHGYTF. DNA of the CDR3: TGTGCCAGCAGCTTTCCCGGGGTCCATGGCTACACCTTC.

The rearrangement uses TRBV28 and TRBJ2-7, with 11 bases that match TRBD2. J was trimmed by 3 bases and V by 3 bases; bases with no gene match: 19. This CDR3 comprises 20 residues. Germline V lookup: CDR1 MDHEN, CDR2 SYDVKM. The CDR3, as DNA: TGTGCCAGCAGTTTGAGCCCATGGCTAGCGGGAGGCCGGCGAAGCTACGAGCAGTACTTC. This sequence encodes CASSLSPWLAGGRRSYEQYF. Full variable domain (rest looked up from reference TRBV28 and TRBJ2-7): DVKVTQSSRYLVKRTGEKVFLECVQDMDHENMFWYRQDPGLGLRLIYFSYDVKMKEKGDIPEGYSVSREKKERFSLILESASTNQTSMYLCASSLSPWLAGGRRSYEQYFGPGTRLTVT.

The genes are TRBV10-2 and TRBJ1-2; TRBD1 might be the D (5 bases). CDR3 length: 14 amino acids. Germline CDR1 WSHSY, CDR2 SAAADI. Trimming took off 0 bases at V and 4 bases at J, with 9 bases between the two ends. DNA for the CDR3: TGCGCCAGCAGTGAGTCGCCCAGGGCCTATGGCTACACCTTC. It translates to CASSESPRAYGYTF.

The chain combines TRBV6-5 with TRBJ1-2; 7 positions match TRBD1. The trim removed 4 bases at V and 13 bases at J, leaving 6 bases unmatched. The CDR3 contains 11 residues. Germline V gene data show CDR1 as MNHEY and CDR2 as SVGAGI. CDR3 in amino acids: CASSSPRGSTF. DNA of the CDR3: TGTGCCAGCAGTTCCCCCAGGGGGAGCACCTTC.

CDR3 region: CASSLGVTEAFF. In DNA form, the CDR3 reads TGTGCCAGCAGCCTAGGGGTAACTGAAGCTTTCTTT. This chain connects TRBV28 to TRBJ1-1; D might be TRBD1 (5 bases). V was trimmed by 6 bases and J by 5 bases, leaving 10 bases between them. Germline CDR1 reads MDHEN; CDR2 reads SYDVKM. The CDR3 sequence is 12 residues long. Looking up the rest from reference TRBV28 and TRBJ1-1 gives the full variable domain: DVKVTQSSRYLVKRTGEKVFLECVQDMDHENMFWYRQDPGLGLRLIYFSYDVKMKEKGDIPEGYSVSREKKERFSLILESASTNQTSMYLCASSLGVTEAFFGQGTRLTVV.

The chain recombines TRBV6-2 or TRBV6-3 with TRBJ1-4, with 8 bases identical to TRBD1. CDR3 size: 17 residues. V was pared by 2 bases and J by 0 bases, with 5 bases of the junction left unmatched. Germline V lookup: CDR1 MNHEY, CDR2 SVGEGT. In nucleotides, the CDR3 is TGTGCCAGCAGTTACCGACAGGGGTCCGCAACTAATGAAAAACTGTTTTTT. This gives the protein CASSYRQGSATNEKLFF.